The subject of this entry is one TCR beta chain. The antigen is unknown. The data were obtained in a study of CD8 T cells in ankylosing spondylitis. Each TCR beta library was made by quantitative 5'-RACE that incorporated molecular barcodes. TCRdb redid the calling of the 5' RACE reads with MiXCR, one entry per CDR3 protein. The sample consists of 200,000 to 300,000 distinct CDR3 sequences, roughly 32% of them appearing once. Study results and limitations: Disease-associated clones were reportedly significantly overrepresented in matched ankylosing spondylitis synovial fluid. Before this, some motif variants had been reported in reactive arthritis synovial fluid and blood. Blood from ankylosing spondylitis patients appeared to carry a characteristic roughly 8-variant TCR beta motif.

The CDR3 spans 15 residues. Germline-derived CDR1 and CDR2 are SEHNR and FQNEAQ (reference sequence). Trimming left V 2 bases short and J 1 base short, with 11 bases between. Sequencing was carried out using blood, either unsorted or a sorted T cell fraction (not recorded which). The TCR was taken from a male donor with ankylosing spondylitis or in good health (not recorded which). This chain connects TRBV7-9 to TRBJ1-1; D is undetermined. The CDR3 protein is CASSLRAGGNTEAFF. DNA for the CDR3: TGTGCCAGCAGCTTAAGGGCTGGTGGGAACACTGAAGCTTTCTTT.